This T cell receptor (beta chain) stems from a study of blood T cell repertoires in COVID-19. Whole-study context: The United States, Italy and Spain provided the acute and convalescent COVID-19 samples. Sample material is recorded as cDNA or gDNA derived from T cells, B-cell-depleted T cells, or PBMCs.

Per the authors' pipeline: By means of reference gene primer amplification, nucleated cell counts were estimated. TCRdb's copy holds only in-frame clones and misses some; the assay was immunoSEQ multiplex PCR. D and trimming come from the DNA, and the V and J calls and clone size come from that table. Of around 180,000 clones listed, approximately 87% are singletons. CDR1 is LNHDA and CDR2 is SQIVND in the germline V gene (reference sequence). This CDR3 has 17 amino acids. Germline trimming cut 5 bases from V and 1 base from J; bases unmatched to any gene: 10. Sequencing was carried out using peripheral blood. This receptor was identified in a man between 65 and 80 years old with active or convalescent COVID-19. The chain recombines TRBV19 with TRBJ1-5; TRBD1 aligns across 8 bases. The chain's CDR3 is CASSGGQGLGSNQPQHF. The DNA for the CDR3 is TGTGCCAGTAGTGGTGGACAGGGTCTTGGGAGCAATCAGCCCCAGCATTTT.